These 13 T cell receptor beta chains came from one sample sequenced in a study of molecular identifiers for immune sequencing clone quantification. MiXCR, applied by TCRdb to the PCR reads, yields one record per CDR3 protein. The data contain a few hundred thousand distinct CDR3 sequences, roughly a quarter of them singletons. The material sequenced was naive CD8+ T cells from blood, with Jurkat cell RNA spiked in. Subset described: FACS-sorted CD8+CD4-CCR7+CD45RA+ naive T cells. All receptors come from a human donor in good health. Some libraries in this study had Jurkat cell RNA spiked in.

This clonotype was seen a handful of times. This sequence joins TRBV24-1 and TRBJ2-5; unclear D gene. The CDR3 contains 14 residues. V was shortened by 5 bases and J by 2 bases, with 11 bases between the two germline ends. Germline CDR1 reads KGHDR; CDR2 reads SFDVKD. The CDR3 reads CATSGVDPQETQYF. The CDR3 DNA sequence: TGTGCCACCAGTGGCGTGGACCCTCAAGAGACCCAGTACTTC.

There are many counts of this clonotype. This chain uses TRBV7-6 with TRBJ2-3; D is undetermined. CDR3 length: 14 residues. V lost 2 bases, J lost 1 base, and 7 bases lay in between. The germline V gene encodes CDR1 SGHVS and CDR2 FNYEAQ. CDR3 residues: CASSLFGGTDTQYF. Here the CDR3 DNA reads TGTGCCAGCAGCTTATTTGGGGGCACAGATACGCAGTATTTT.

There are a few counts of this clonotype. The J gene is TRBJ1-5, the V gene TRBV27, with D hard to call. The CDR3 sequence is 13 residues long. Between the trimmed V and J ends, which lost 4 bases and 4 bases, there was a span of 8 bases. Germline V gene lookup returns CDR1 MNHEY and CDR2 SMNVEV (reference sequence). CDR3 sequence reads: CASSYQVNQPQHF. The CDR3 DNA is TGTGCCAGCAGTTATCAGGTTAATCAGCCCCAGCATTTT.

Of note for this clonotype: This may be a read error: a much more frequent sequence differs by one nucleotide. The chain links TRBV27 to TRBJ2-5; D is unresolved. There are 12 residues in the CDR3. Germline CDR1 is MNHEY and CDR2 is SMNVEV (reference sequence). The V gene lost 10 bases and the J gene lost 2 bases, with 11 bases spanning the gap. CDR3 coding DNA: TGTGCCACCGGGCCCAAACAAGAGACCCAGTACTTC. Protein: CATGPKQETQYF.

In the case of this clonotype: Possible read error: a much larger clone is one base away. This chain connects TRBV7-9 to TRBJ1-4; TRBD1 is a possible D gene (6 bases). Germline V gene data show CDR1 as SEHNR and CDR2 as FQNEAQ (reference sequence). CDR3 length: 15 residues. Trimming shortened V by 5 bases and J by 5 bases, and 15 bases separated the two germline ends. CDR3 amino acids: CASSGAGDPNEKLFF. The CDR3 DNA reads TGTGCCAGCAGCGGAGCAGGGGACCCGAATGAAAAACTGTTTTTT. The entire variable domain, with the rest obtained from reference TRBV7-9 and TRBJ1-4, is as follows: DTGVSQNPRHKITKRGQNVTFRCDPISEHNRLYWYRQTLGQGPEFLTYFQNEAQLEKSRLLSDRFSAERPKGSFSTLEIQRTEQGDSAMYLCASSGAGDPNEKLFFGSGTQLSVL.

The chain recombines TRBV13 with TRBJ2-3; no clear D. This CDR3 is 15 amino acids long. V was pared by 8 bases and J by 10 bases, with 25 bases between. The germline V gene has CDR1 PRHDT and CDR2 FYEKMQ (reference sequence). CDR3 coding DNA: TGTGCCAGCCGCTCGCCCCGGGCCTCCCCCGATCCGCAGTATTTT. As protein: CASRSPRASPDPQYF.

The rearrangement joins TRBV5-6 to TRBJ2-7; 9 nucleotides align to TRBD1. J gave up 6 bases and V 5 bases, and 12 bases lay outside the gene matches. The germline CDR1 and CDR2 sequences are SGHDT and YYEEEE. This CDR3 has 15 amino acids. The CDR3 protein is CASRGQGAPPGEQYF. DNA for the CDR3: TGTGCCAGCAGGGGACAGGGTGCCCCTCCTGGCGAGCAGTACTTC.

This clonotype was counted a few times. The chain couples TRBV7-3 to TRBJ2-3, with D tentatively TRBD1 (6 bases). Germline V gene sequence: CDR1 SGHTA, CDR2 FQGTGA. The CDR3 has 15 residues. Trimming removed 4 bases at V and 2 bases at J, with 13 bases between. As DNA, the CDR3 is TGTGCCAGCAGCTCACAGGGTTTTAACACAGATACGCAGTATTTT. It specifies CASSSQGFNTDTQYF. Full variable domain (outside the CDR3, taken from reference TRBV7-3 and TRBJ2-3): GAGVSQTPSNKVTEKGKYVELRCDPISGHTALYWYRQSLGQGPEFLIYFQGTGAADDSGLPNDRFFAVRPEGSVSTLKIQRTERGDSAVYLCASSSQGFNTDTQYFGPGTRLTVL.

In the case of this clonotype: A much larger clone differs by one base, so this may be a read error. The chain recombines TRBV19 with TRBJ2-5, with TRBD1 matching 7 bases. The CDR3 is made up of 12 amino acids. CDR1 and CDR2 from the germline V gene are LNHDA and SQIVND (reference sequence). J was trimmed by 3 bases and V by 9 bases; bases with no gene match: 4. Here the CDR3 DNA reads TGTGCCAGGGGACAGTTCGAAGAGACCCAGTACTTC. It codes for CARGQFEETQYF.

V is TRBV3-1 and J is TRBJ2-7; D may be TRBD1 (6 bases). Germline V gives CDR1 LGHDT, CDR2 YNNKEL (reference sequence). Trimming stripped 0 bases from V and 5 bases from J, with 11 bases between. The CDR3 totals 14 residues. CDR3 nucleotides: TGTGCCAGCAGCCAAGATGGGGCAGGGGACGAGCAGTACTTC. Translating it yields CASSQDGAGDEQYF.

This clonotype was counted many times. CDR3 sequence: CASSVGGSVTDTQYF. CDR3 nucleotide sequence: TGTGCCAGCAGCGTTGGGGGTAGCGTCACAGATACGCAGTATTTT. The genes are TRBV9 and TRBJ2-3; TRBD1 or TRBD2 may be the D gene (5 bases each). V was cut by 2 bases and J by 2 bases, with 12 bases left in between. This CDR3 comprises 15 residues. The V gene's germline CDR1 is SGDLS and CDR2 YYNGEE. The full variable domain, with the rest looked up from reference TRBV9 and TRBJ2-3, is DSGVTQTPKHLITATGQRVTLRCSPRSGDLSVYWYQQSLDQGLQFLIQYYNGEERAKGNILERFSAQQFPDLHSELNLSSLELGDSALYFCASSVGGSVTDTQYFGPGTRLTVL.

There are a few counts of this clonotype. The V call is TRBV15, the J call TRBJ1-2; D gene uncertain. The length of the CDR3 is 11 residues. Trimming shortened V by 3 bases and J by 1 base, and 0 bases separated the two germline ends. The germline gives CDR1 LNHNV, CDR2 YYDKDF (reference sequence). The CDR3: CATSSNYGYTF. The CDR3 coding sequence is TGTGCCACCAGCAGTAACTATGGCTACACCTTC.

Notes on this clonotype: Mismatch with germline at one junction end may stem from a read error. For the CDR3, the DNA is TGTGCCAGCAGCTCGTTGGAAATCCCTAATGAAAAACTGTTTTTT. This gives the protein CASSSLEIPNEKLFF. The chain has TRBV5-3 and TRBJ1-4, with D unclear. TRBV5-3 is an ORF, and what it does is uncertain. This CDR3 has 15 residues.